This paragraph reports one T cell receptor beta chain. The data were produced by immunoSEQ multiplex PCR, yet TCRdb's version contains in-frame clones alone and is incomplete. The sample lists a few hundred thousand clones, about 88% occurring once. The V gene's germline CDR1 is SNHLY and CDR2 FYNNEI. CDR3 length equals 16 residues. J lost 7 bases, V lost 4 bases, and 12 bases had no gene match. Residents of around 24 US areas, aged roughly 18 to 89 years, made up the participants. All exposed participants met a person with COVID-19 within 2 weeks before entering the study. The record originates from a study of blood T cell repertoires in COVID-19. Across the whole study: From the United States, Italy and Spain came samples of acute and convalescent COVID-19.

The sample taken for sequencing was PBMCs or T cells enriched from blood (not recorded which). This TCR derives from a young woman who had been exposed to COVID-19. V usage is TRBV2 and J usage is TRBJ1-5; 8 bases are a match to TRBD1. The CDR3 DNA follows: TGTGCCAGCAGTGTGGGCAGGGGGCATGAGGGGCAGCCCCAGCATTTT. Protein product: CASSVGRGHEGQPQHF.